A single T cell receptor (beta chain) is shown here with its context. The antigen remains undetermined. TCRdb reprocessed the 5' RACE reads with MiXCR, giving one entry per CDR3 protein. Of 150,000 to 200,000 distinct CDR3 sequences listed, roughly 6.2% are singletons. CDR3 length: 16 amino acids. V was pared by 5 bases and J by 5 bases, with 20 bases between. Germline V gives CDR1 SGHTA, CDR2 FQGTGA. The sample comes from a study of T cells after yellow fever vaccination. Study results and caveats: Most clones from primary vaccination were detected again post-booster (96% CD4, about 88% CD8). Repertoires sorted by FACS could include abundant clonotypes that are contaminants from the bulk population.

The starting material was CD4+ T cells sorted from PBMCs, obtained on the day of the first yellow fever vaccination. The receptor comes from a man between 18 and 29 years old who received the YFV17D yellow fever vaccine. The chain couples TRBV7-3 to TRBJ2-3, with D perhaps matching TRBD2 (6 bases). This CDR3 is CASSQHPKSGGDTQYF. The CDR3 DNA follows: TGTGCCAGCAGCCAACACCCCAAGTCCGGGGGAGATACGCAGTATTTT.